What follows are 14 T cell receptor beta chains derived from one specimen sequenced in a study of T-cell memory formation after mild COVID-19. Each CDR3 protein is one row after TCRdb ran MiXCR on the 5' RACE reads. The sample has over 120,000 distinct CDR3 sequences, roughly 6.2% seen once. Sequencing was performed on PBMCs or a T cell subset sorted from them (not recorded which). All receptors derive from an adult woman who had mild COVID-19 (a few samples of this study predate the infection). Cell type and time point are not known.

In this sample, this clonotype turned up a few times. The chain joins TRBV5-4 to TRBJ2-1, with 7 bases aligning to TRBD2. The CDR3 consists of 13 residues. V gave up 4 bases and J gave up 11 bases; unmatched junction bases: 9. Per germline, CDR1 SGHNT and CDR2 YYREEE (reference sequence). The CDR3 bases are TGTGCCAGCAGCACCGGGACTAATCAGAAGCAGTTCTTC. It codes for CASSTGTNQKQFF.

The chain uses TRBV5-1 and TRBJ2-3; no firm D call. V dropped 0 bases and J dropped 2 bases, with 7 bases sitting between them. The germline CDR1 and CDR2 sequences are SGHRS and YFSETQ. The CDR3 contains 14 residues. CDR3 loop: CASSLGTYTDTQYF. The CDR3 DNA is TGCGCCAGCAGCTTGGGGACCTACACAGATACGCAGTATTTT.

Concerning this clonotype itself: At one end the junction does not follow the germline gene, possibly because of a read error. V is TRBV6-6 and J is TRBJ2-4, with TRBD2 identical over 14 bases. CDR3 length: 18 residues. Germline loops: CDR1 MNHNY, CDR2 SVGAGI (reference sequence). CDR3 in amino acids: CARSYATSGRASKNIQYF. The CDR3 bases are TGTGCCAGAAGTTACGCGACTAGCGGGAGGGCCTCCAAAAACATTCAGTACTTC.

This clonotype showed up many times. The V call is TRBV7-2, the J call TRBJ1-2, with D possibly being TRBD1 (6 bases). Germline CDR1 is SGHTA and CDR2 is FQGNSA. This CDR3 contains 14 residues. Trimming shortened V by 0 bases and J by 4 bases, and 9 bases separated the two germline ends. The DNA of the CDR3 is TGTGCCAGCAGCTTAGCAGGGGGAGGCTATGGCTACACCTTC. As protein: CASSLAGGGYGYTF.

The sample holds many counts of this clonotype. The gene calls are TRBV29-1 and TRBJ2-1; D unresolved. V was clipped by 4 bases and J by 0 bases, with 10 bases between them. Germline V gives CDR1 SQVTM, CDR2 ANQGSEA. This CDR3 has 14 amino acids. Here the CDR3 DNA reads TGCAGCGTTGGGTCCGGCAGCTCCTACAATGAGCAGTTCTTC. It yields the protein CSVGSGSSYNEQFF.

The chain is built from TRBV27 and TRBJ2-1; 7 bases are shared with TRBD2. In germline, CDR1 is MNHEY, CDR2 SMNVEV (reference sequence). This CDR3 region has 13 residues. Trimming cost V 4 bases and J 10 bases; bases outside gene matches: 7. Here the CDR3 reads CASSSISSGEQFF. CDR3 nucleotides: TGTGCCAGCAGTTCGATTTCTAGCGGAGAGCAGTTCTTC.

This clonotype has more than one count but fewer than ten. This rearrangement joins TRBV29-1 to TRBJ2-1; 9 bases are a match to TRBD1. Trimming took 1 base from V and 4 from J; bases not matched to a gene: 8. The CDR3 is made up of 16 amino acids. The germline V gene encodes CDR1 SQVTM and CDR2 ANQGSEA. Written as DNA, the CDR3 is TGCAGCGTTGAAGTCCCCGAACAGGGGGCATACAATGAGCAGTTCTTC. This gives the protein CSVEVPEQGAYNEQFF.

This clonotype was observed at least ten times. V gene TRBV10-3 combines with J gene TRBJ2-1; 12 bases align to TRBD2. Germline loops: CDR1 ENHRY, CDR2 SYGVKD. V lost 7 bases to trimming and J lost 4 bases; unmatched junction nucleotides: 5. The CDR3 is 15 amino acids. CDR3 nucleotide sequence: TGTGCCATCACCCCTAGCGGGAGGGGGTACAATGAGCAGTTCTTC. Translated: CAITPSGRGYNEQFF.

The V call is TRBV12-3 or TRBV12-4, the J call TRBJ1-2; TRBD1 matches at 7 bases. The CDR3 runs 17 residues. Germline trimming cut 2 bases from V and 0 bases from J; bases unmatched to any gene: 9. The chain's CDR3 is CASSLWDRPFSNYGYTF. The CDR3 DNA is TGTGCCAGCAGTTTATGGGACAGACCTTTCTCTAACTATGGCTACACCTTC.

The chain links TRBV12-3 or TRBV12-4 to TRBJ2-5; TRBD1 agrees at 9 bases. V lost 6 bases and J lost 1; bases outside the gene matches: 3. The CDR3 spans 14 residues. CDR3 in amino acids: CASRWGQGQETQYF. The CDR3, as DNA: TGTGCCAGCAGATGGGGACAGGGCCAAGAGACCCAGTACTTC.

This clonotype occurred many times. The chain links TRBV5-1 to TRBJ2-3; D is unresolved. Germline V gene sequence: CDR1 SGHRS, CDR2 YFSETQ. There are 16 residues in the CDR3. Trimming shortened V by 4 bases and J by 2 bases, and 17 bases separated the two germline ends. In DNA, the CDR3 is TGCGCCAGCAGCCTTGGCCTTGTGGGAAACACAGATACGCAGTATTTT. Translation gives CASSLGLVGNTDTQYF.

This clonotype was picked up many times. This chain joins TRBV7-3 and TRBJ2-2; D gene ambiguous. Germline-derived CDR1 and CDR2 are SGHTA and FQGTGA. The CDR3 is 12 residues long. Trimming pared 3 bases from V and 6 bases from J, leaving 5 bases between. CDR3 residues: CASSFVAGELFF. Here the CDR3 DNA reads TGTGCCAGCAGCTTCGTCGCCGGGGAGCTGTTTTTT.

This clonotype was detected only a few times. The chain joins TRBV20-1 to TRBJ1-5, with D tentatively TRBD1 (5 bases). CDR1 and CDR2 from the germline V gene are DFQATT and SNEGSKA (reference sequence). The V end was cut by 2 bases, the J end by 7 bases, with 15 bases between. This CDR3 is 14 amino acids long. This CDR3 reads CSARQRGVGQPQHF. The CDR3 coding sequence is TGCAGTGCTAGACAGCGGGGGGTCGGGCAGCCCCAGCATTTT.

In its sample, this clonotype was seen many times. The chain employs TRBV20-1 and TRBJ2-7, with 7 bases identical to TRBD1. The J segment lost 0 bases and the V segment lost 6 bases, leaving 26 bases of the junction unmatched. The CDR3 contains 20 residues. Germline V gene sequence: CDR1 DFQATT, CDR2 SNEGSKA (reference sequence). CDR3 sequence (DNA): TGCAGTGCCTCCGGTGGAAGGGGGCGATTTCCGCCCTTCAGCTCCTACGAGCAGTACTTC. Translated: CSASGGRGRFPPFSSYEQYF.